This T cell receptor beta chain is from a study of blood T cell repertoires in COVID-19. This clone was recorded once. Germline V lookup: CDR1 SQVTM, CDR2 ANQGSEA. The V end lost 4 bases, the J end lost 5 bases, and 11 bases lay between the germline ends. CDR3 size: 13 residues. Here immunoSEQ multiplex PCR was the method, and the copy in TCRdb shows in-frame clones only, minus some. The sample includes under 250,000 clones, approximately 85% of them seen just once. This receptor was taken from a woman in her 70s with COVID-19, enrolled during active disease. The genes are TRBV29-1 and TRBJ2-2; D is possibly TRBD1 (5 bases). Sequencing input: peripheral blood. CDR3 DNA sequence: TGCAGCGTTGTTCGACAGCTAACCGGGGAGCTGTTTTTT. Its translation is CSVVRQLTGELFF.